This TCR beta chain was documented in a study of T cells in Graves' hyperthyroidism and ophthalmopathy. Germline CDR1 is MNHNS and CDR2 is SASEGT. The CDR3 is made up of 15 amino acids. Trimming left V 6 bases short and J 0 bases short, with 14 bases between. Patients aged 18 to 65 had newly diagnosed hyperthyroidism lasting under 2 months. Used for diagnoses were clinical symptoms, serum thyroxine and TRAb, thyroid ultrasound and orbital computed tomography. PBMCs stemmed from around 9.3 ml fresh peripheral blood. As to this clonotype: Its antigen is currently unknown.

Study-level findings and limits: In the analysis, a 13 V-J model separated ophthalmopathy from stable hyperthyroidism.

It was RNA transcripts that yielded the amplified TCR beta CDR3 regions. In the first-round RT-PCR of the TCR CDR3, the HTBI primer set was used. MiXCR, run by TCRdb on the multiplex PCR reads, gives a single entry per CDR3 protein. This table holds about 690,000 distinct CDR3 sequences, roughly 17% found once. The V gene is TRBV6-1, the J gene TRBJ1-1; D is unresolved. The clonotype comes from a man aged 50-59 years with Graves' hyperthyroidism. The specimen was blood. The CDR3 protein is CASSPSAPLNTEAFF. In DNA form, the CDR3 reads TGTGCCAGCAGCCCCTCGGCTCCCTTGAACACTGAAGCTTTCTTT.